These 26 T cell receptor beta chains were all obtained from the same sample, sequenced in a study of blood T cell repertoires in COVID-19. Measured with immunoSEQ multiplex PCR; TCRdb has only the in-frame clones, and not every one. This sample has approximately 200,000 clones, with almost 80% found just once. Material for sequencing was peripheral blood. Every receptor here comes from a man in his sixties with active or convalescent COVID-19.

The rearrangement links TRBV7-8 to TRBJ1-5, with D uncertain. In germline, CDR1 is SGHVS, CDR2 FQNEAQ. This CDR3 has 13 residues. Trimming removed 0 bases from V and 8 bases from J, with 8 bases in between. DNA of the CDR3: TGTGCCAGCAGCTTAGCTCTGAGGGAGCCCCAGCATTTT. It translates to CASSLALREPQHF. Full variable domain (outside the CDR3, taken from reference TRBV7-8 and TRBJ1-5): GAGVSQSPRYKVAKRGQDVALRCDPISGHVSLFWYQQALGQGPEFLTYFQNEAQLDKSGLPSDRFFAERPEGSVSTLKIQRTQQEDSAVYLCASSLALREPQHFGDGTRLSIL.

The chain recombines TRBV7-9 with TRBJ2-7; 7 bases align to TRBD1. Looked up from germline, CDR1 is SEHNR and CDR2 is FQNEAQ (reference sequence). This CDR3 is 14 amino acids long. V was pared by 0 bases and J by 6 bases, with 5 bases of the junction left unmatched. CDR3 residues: CASSLAMTGPEQYF. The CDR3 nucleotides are TGTGCCAGCAGCTTAGCTATGACAGGGCCCGAGCAGTACTTC.

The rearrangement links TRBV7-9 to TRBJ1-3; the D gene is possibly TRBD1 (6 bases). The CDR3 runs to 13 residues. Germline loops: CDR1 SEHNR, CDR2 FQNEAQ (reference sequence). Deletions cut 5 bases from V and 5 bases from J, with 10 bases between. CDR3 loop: CASSTQGRNTIYF. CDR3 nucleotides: TGTGCCAGCAGCACACAGGGTAGAAACACCATATATTTT.

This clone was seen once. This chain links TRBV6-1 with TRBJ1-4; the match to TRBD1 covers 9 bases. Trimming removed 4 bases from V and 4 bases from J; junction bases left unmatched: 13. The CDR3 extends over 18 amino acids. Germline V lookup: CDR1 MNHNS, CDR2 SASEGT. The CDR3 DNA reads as TGTGCCAGCAGTGTAACAGGGGGCAAGCTTAATGGTAATGAAAAACTGTTTTTT. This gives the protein CASSVTGGKLNGNEKLFF.

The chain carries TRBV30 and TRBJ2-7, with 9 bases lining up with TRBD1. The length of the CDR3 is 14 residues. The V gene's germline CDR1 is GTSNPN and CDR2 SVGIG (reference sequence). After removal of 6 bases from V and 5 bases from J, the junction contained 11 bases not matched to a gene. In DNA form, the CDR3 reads TGTGCCTGCCCTACCCTGGGACAGGGCCACGAGCAGTACTTC. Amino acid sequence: CACPTLGQGHEQYF.

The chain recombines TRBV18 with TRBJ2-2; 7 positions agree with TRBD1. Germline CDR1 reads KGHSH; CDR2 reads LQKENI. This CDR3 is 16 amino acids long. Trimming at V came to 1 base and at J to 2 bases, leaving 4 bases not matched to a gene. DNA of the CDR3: TGTGCCAGCTCACCACAGTGGGACAGCAACACCGGGGAGCTGTTTTTT. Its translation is CASSPQWDSNTGELFF.

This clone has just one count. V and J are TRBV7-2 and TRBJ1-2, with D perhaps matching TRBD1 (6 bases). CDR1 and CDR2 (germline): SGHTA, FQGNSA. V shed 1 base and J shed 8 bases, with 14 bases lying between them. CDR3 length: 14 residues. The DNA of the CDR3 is TGTGCCAGCAGCTTAGATGGGGGCGCAGGGGGCTACACCTTC. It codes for CASSLDGGAGGYTF.

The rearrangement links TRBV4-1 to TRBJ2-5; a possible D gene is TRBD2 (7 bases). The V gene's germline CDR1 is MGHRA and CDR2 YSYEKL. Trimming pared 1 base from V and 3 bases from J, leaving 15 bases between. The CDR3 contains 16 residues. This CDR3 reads CASSQAGLGGEETQYF. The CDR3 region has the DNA TGCGCCAGCAGCCAAGCCGGTTTAGGGGGGGAAGAGACCCAGTACTTC.

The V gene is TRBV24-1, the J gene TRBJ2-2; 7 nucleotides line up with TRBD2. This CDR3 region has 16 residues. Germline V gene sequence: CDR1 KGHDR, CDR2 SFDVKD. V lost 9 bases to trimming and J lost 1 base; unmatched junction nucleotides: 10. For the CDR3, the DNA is TGTGCCACCGCAAGCGGAGGGAGGGGGAACACCGGGGAGCTGTTTTTT. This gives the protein CATASGGRGNTGELFF.

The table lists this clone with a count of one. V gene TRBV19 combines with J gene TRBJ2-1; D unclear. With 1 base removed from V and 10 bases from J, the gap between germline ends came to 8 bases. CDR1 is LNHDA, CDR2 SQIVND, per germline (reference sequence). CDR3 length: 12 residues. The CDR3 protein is CASSIVRGEQFF. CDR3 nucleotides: TGTGCCAGTAGTATAGTCCGCGGAGAGCAGTTCTTC. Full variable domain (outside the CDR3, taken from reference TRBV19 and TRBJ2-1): DGGITQSPKYLFRKEGQNVTLSCEQNLNHDAMYWYRQDPGQGLRLIYYSQIVNDFQKGDIAEGYSVSREKKESFPLTVTSAQKNPTAFYLCASSIVRGEQFFGPGTRLTVL.

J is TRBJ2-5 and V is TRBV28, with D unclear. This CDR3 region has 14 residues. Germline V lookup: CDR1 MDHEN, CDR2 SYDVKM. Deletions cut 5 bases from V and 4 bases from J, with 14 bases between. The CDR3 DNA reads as TGTGCCAGCAGTCCCCCTATTCGCCGAGAGACCCAGTACTTC. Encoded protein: CASSPPIRRETQYF.

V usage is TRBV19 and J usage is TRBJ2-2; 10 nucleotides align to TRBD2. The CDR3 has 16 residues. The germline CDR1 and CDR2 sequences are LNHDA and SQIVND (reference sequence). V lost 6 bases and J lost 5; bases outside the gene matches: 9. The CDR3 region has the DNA TGTGCCAGTAGGTACCGAGCGGGAGGGCCGACCGGGGAGCTGTTTTTT. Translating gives CASRYRAGGPTGELFF.

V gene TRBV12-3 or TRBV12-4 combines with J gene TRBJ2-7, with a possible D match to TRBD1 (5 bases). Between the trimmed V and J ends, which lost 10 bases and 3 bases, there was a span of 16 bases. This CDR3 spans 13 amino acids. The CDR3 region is CATGLGVIYEQYF. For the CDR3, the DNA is TGTGCCACCGGGCTAGGGGTTATCTACGAGCAGTACTTC.

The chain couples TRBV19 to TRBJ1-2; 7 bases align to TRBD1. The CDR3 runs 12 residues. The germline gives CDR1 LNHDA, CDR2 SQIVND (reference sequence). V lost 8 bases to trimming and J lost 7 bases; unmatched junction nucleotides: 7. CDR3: CASPPGGSGYTF. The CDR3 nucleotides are TGTGCCAGTCCCCCAGGGGGGAGTGGCTACACCTTC.

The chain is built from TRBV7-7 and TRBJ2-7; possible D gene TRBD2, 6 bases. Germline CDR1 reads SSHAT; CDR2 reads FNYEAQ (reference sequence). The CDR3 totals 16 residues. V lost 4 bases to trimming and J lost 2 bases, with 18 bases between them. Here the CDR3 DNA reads TGTGCCAGCAGCTCCCTCCAGAGGTGGGGGGCCTACGAGCAGTACTTC. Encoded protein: CASSSLQRWGAYEQYF.

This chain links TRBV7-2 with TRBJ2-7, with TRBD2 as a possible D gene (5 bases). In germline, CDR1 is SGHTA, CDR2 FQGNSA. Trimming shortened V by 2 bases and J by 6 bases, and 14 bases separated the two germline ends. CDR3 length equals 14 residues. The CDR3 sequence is CASSLFTGRSEQYF. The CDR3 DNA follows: TGTGCCAGCAGCTTATTTACGGGAAGGTCCGAGCAGTACTTC.

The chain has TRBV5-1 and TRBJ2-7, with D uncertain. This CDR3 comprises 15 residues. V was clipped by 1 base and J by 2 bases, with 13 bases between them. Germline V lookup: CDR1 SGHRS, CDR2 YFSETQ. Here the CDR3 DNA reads TGCGCCAGCAGCTTGTCGCCAGGTGATCCCTACGAGCAGTACTTC. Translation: CASSLSPGDPYEQYF.

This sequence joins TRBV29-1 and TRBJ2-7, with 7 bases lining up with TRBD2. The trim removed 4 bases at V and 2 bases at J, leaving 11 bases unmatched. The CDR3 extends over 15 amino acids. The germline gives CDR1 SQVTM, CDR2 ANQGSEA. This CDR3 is CSVVDGASGPYEQYF. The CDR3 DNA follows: TGCAGCGTTGTTGATGGAGCTAGCGGTCCCTACGAGCAGTACTTC.

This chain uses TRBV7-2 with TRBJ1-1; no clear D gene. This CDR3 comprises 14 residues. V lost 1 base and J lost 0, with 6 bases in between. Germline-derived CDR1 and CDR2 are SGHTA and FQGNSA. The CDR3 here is CASSLVAVNTEAFF. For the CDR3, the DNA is TGTGCCAGCAGCTTAGTGGCAGTGAACACTGAAGCTTTCTTT. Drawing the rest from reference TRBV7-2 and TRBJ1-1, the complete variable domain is GAGVSQSPSNKVTEKGKDVELRCDPISGHTALYWYRQSLGQGLEFLIYFQGNSAPDKSGLPSDRFSAERTGGSVSTLTIQRTQQEDSAVYLCASSLVAVNTEAFFGQGTRLTVV.

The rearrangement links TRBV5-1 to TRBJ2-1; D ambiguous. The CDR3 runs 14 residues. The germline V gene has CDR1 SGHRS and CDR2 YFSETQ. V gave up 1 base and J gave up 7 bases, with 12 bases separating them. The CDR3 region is CASSLLGRGNEQFF. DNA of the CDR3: TGCGCCAGCAGCTTGCTTGGGCGTGGGAATGAGCAGTTCTTC.

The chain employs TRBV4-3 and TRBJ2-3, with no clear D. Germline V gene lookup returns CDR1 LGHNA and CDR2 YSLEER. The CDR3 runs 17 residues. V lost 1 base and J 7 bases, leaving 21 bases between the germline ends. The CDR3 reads CASSQGISASPTYTQYF. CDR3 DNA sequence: TGCGCCAGCAGCCAAGGGATCAGCGCGAGCCCTACGTATACGCAGTATTTT.

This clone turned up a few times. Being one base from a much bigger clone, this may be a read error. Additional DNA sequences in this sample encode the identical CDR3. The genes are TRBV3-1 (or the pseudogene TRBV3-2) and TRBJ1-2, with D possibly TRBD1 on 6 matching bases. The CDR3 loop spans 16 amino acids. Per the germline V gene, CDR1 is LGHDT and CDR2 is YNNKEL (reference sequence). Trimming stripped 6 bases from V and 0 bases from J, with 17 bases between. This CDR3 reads CASSWGRGAANYGYTF. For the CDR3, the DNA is TGTGCCAGCAGTTGGGGGCGGGGGGCAGCTAACTATGGCTACACCTTC.

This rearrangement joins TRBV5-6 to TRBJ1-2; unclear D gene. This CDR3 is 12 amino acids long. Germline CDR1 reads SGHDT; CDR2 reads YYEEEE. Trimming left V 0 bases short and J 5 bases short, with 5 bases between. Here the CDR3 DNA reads TGTGCCAGCAGCTTGGACAGATATGGCTACACCTTC. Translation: CASSLDRYGYTF.

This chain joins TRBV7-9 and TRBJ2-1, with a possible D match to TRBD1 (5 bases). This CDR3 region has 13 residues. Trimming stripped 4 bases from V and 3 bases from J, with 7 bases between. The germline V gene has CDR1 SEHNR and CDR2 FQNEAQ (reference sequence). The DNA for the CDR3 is TGTGCCAGCAGCTCAGACAGCTACAATGAGCAGTTCTTC. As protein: CASSSDSYNEQFF.

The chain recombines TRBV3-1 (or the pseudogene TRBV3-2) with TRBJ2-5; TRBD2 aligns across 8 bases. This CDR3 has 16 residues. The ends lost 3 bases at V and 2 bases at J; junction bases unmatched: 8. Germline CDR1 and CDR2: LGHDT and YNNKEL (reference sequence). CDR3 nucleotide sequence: TGTGCCAGCAGCCAGTCCCTCGGGGGGGGGCAAGAGACCCAGTACTTC. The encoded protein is CASSQSLGGGQETQYF.

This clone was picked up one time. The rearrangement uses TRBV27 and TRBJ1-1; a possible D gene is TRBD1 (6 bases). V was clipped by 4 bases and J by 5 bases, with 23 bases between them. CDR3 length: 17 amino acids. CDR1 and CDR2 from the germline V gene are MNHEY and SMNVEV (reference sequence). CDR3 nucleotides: TGTGCCAGCAGTTCGCTGCGGGTTCGGGGGGGCGGAACTGAAGCTTTCTTT. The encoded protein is CASSSLRVRGGGTEAFF.